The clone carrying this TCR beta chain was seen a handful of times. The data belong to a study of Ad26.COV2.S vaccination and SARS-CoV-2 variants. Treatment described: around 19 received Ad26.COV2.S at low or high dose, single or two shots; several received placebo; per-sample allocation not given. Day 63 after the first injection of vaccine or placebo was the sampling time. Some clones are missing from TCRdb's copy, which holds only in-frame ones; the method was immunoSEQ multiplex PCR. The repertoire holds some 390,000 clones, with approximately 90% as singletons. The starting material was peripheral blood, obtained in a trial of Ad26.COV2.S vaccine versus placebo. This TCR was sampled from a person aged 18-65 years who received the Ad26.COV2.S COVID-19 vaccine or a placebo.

CDR3 in amino acids: CASSFTLASGSEQYF. CDR3 DNA: TGTGCCAGCAGCTTTACTCTGGCTAGCGGGAGTGAGCAGTACTTC. The chain is built from TRBV3-1 (or the pseudogene TRBV3-2) and TRBJ2-7; 10 bases map to TRBD2. CDR1 and CDR2 (germline): LGHDT, YNNKEL (reference sequence). The length of the CDR3 is 15 residues. With 5 bases clipped from V and 7 bases from J, the junction kept 11 bases outside the gene matches.